Following are 3 T cell receptor beta chains from one sample sequenced in a study of regulatory T cells in long-lasting Graves disease. Assembly of TCR beta libraries relied on iRepertoire HTBI primers together with Arm-PCR of CDR3 regions. TCRdb re-called the multiplex PCR reads with MiXCR, one entry per CDR3 protein. The table has around 420,000 distinct CDR3 sequences, roughly 16% seen once. Indicated time point: newly diagnosed GD, antithyroid drugs for less than 3 months. TCR sequences were obtained from RNA taken from PBMCs. The specimen comprised peripheral blood mononuclear cells (PBMCs), sampled at new diagnosis, from a patient treated with antithyroid drugs. All receptors come from a female donor with Graves disease.

This chain joins TRBV4-2 and TRBJ2-2, with unresolved D. Germline loops: CDR1 LGHNA, CDR2 YNFKEQ. This CDR3 spans 16 amino acids. V gave up 1 base and J gave up 3 bases, with 12 bases separating them. DNA of the CDR3: TGTGCCAGCAGCCAAGGGTCATTGGCGGACACCGGGGAGCTGTTTTTT. This sequence encodes CASSQGSLADTGELFF.

This clonotype came up many times. The chain employs TRBV11-2 and TRBJ1-6; D uncertain. V lost 0 bases and J lost 6, with 9 bases in between. CDR3 size: 15 residues. Germline CDR1 and CDR2: SGHAT and FQNNGV. The CDR3 spells CASSLERTANSPLHF. The CDR3 bases are TGTGCCAGCAGCTTAGAGAGAACCGCTAATTCACCCCTCCACTTT.

The chain joins TRBV4-2 to TRBJ2-3; 10 bases agree with TRBD2. Germline assignment: CDR1 LGHNA and CDR2 YNFKEQ. V was pared by 4 bases and J by 2 bases, with 9 bases of the junction left unmatched. The CDR3 is 17 amino acids. In DNA, the CDR3 is TGTGCCAGCAGCCCTGGACTAGCGGAAAGTCTCACAGATACGCAGTATTTT. It encodes CASSPGLAESLTDTQYF.